This TCR beta chain was retrieved from a study of monozygotic twins with inflammatory bowel disease. General study results and limits: There was no support for any single strong signal or clonotype associated with IBD. Immunosuppressive treatments were not uniform, and this may have added variability to patient repertoires. Twins with IBD had fewer clonotypes in common with others than healthy twins, particularly during disease activity.

Of note for this clonotype: Antigen specificity is unknown.

TCRalpha and TCRbeta cDNA was put through two nested PCRs of 16 and 9 cycles. TCRdb re-called the 5' RACE reads and gives one entry per CDR3 protein, without DNA. This sample's table has 200,000 to 250,000 distinct CDR3 sequences. Germline V gene sequence: CDR1 SGDLS, CDR2 YYNGEE. The CDR3 consists of 19 residues. This chain links TRBV9 with TRBJ2-5; the D call of TRBD2 rests on TCRdb alone, since no DNA is present to check it. Input material: blood. The clonotype comes from a human donor with ulcerative colitis or Crohn's disease, or a healthy co-twin of an affected twin (not recorded which). CDR3 in amino acids: CASSASIAGGPGWKETQYF.